The 17 T cell receptor beta chains reported below all come from one sample, sequenced in a study of T cell changes during pregnancy in multiple sclerosis. Data came from immunoSEQ multiplex PCR; TCRdb stores just in-frame clones and leaves some out. Of around 30,000 clones listed, around 90% were seen once; the top ten hold around a tenth. Source: CD8+ T cells from peripheral blood mononuclear cells, taken in the first trimester of pregnancy. Receptors originate from a female donor with multiple sclerosis, enrolled in a pregnancy study.

CDR3 protein: CATSPRDSEANEQFF. The CDR3 nucleotides read TGTGCCACCAGCCCCCGGGACTCGGAGGCTAATGAGCAGTTCTTC. V gene TRBV15 combines with J gene TRBJ2-1; a possible D gene is TRBD2 (6 bases). Trimming cost V 5 bases and J 7 bases, with 18 bases left between them. Germline assignment: CDR1 LNHNV and CDR2 YYDKDF (reference sequence). CDR3 length: 15 residues.

This clone was picked up one time. The genes are TRBV4-3 and TRBJ2-7, with D maybe TRBD2 (5 bases). CDR1 is LGHNA, CDR2 YSLEER, per germline. The CDR3 consists of 14 residues. V was shortened by 4 bases and J by 0 bases, with 10 bases between the two germline ends. CDR3 loop: CASSLGLGSYEQYF. The CDR3 nucleotides read TGCGCCAGCAGCCTCGGACTGGGCTCCTACGAGCAGTACTTC.

This clone came up a few times. This chain joins TRBV6-4 and TRBJ1-6, with 7 bases aligning to TRBD1. The germline CDR1 and CDR2 sequences are MRHNA and SNTAGT. The CDR3 has 16 residues. Losses at the gene ends were 5 bases for V and 6 bases for J; bases not matched to a gene: 10. The CDR3 protein is CASSKLQGLGNSPLHF. CDR3 in DNA: TGTGCCAGCAGTAAATTACAGGGGTTAGGTAATTCACCCCTCCACTTT.

This chain connects TRBV30 to TRBJ1-1, with no clear D. Trimming removed 0 bases at V and 4 bases at J, with 12 bases between. CDR1 and CDR2 from the germline V gene are GTSNPN and SVGIG (reference sequence). This CDR3 is built from 14 residues. CDR3 sequence: CAWSVGVAGTEAFF. In DNA, the CDR3 is TGTGCCTGGAGTGTCGGGGTGGCCGGCACTGAAGCTTTCTTT.

There are a few counts of this clone. This rearrangement joins TRBV15 to TRBJ2-7; 7 bases agree with TRBD2. Germline lookup yields CDR1 LNHNV and CDR2 YYDKDF (reference sequence). The CDR3 has 15 amino acids. Germline trimming cut 0 bases from V and 4 bases from J; bases unmatched to any gene: 6. CDR3 amino acids: CATSRDRGGSYEQYF. Written as DNA, the CDR3 is TGTGCCACCAGCAGAGATCGGGGCGGGAGTTACGAGCAGTACTTC. The full variable domain, completed using reference TRBV15 and TRBJ2-7, is DAMVIQNPRYQVTQFGKPVTLSCSQTLNHNVMYWYQQKSSQAPKLLFHYYDKDFNNEADTPDNFQSRRPNTSFCFLDIRSPGLGDTAMYLCATSRDRGGSYEQYFGPGTRLTVT.

The chain combines TRBV5-5 with TRBJ2-1, with 9 bases fitting TRBD2. The CDR3 spans 15 residues. V gave up 1 base and J gave up 6 bases; unmatched junction bases: 5. Germline lookup yields CDR1 SGHKS and CDR2 YYEKEE (reference sequence). CDR3 in DNA: TGTGCCAGCAGCTTGCGACTAGCGGCTATCAATGAGCAGTTCTTC. Its translation is CASSLRLAAINEQFF. The entire variable domain, with the rest obtained from reference TRBV5-5 and TRBJ2-1, is as follows: DAGVTQSPTHLIKTRGQQVTLRCSPISGHKSVSWYQQVLGQGPQFIFQYYEKEERGRGNFPDRFSARQFPNYSSELNVNALLLGDSALYLCASSLRLAAINEQFFGPGTRLTVL.

The V and J genes are TRBV28 and TRBJ2-7, with a tentative D call TRBD1 (5 bases). The CDR3 extends over 11 amino acids. Deletions cut 4 bases from V and 7 bases from J, with 8 bases between. CDR1 and CDR2 from the germline V gene are MDHEN and SYDVKM. The CDR3 loop reads CASSSQGEQYF. As DNA, the CDR3 is TGTGCCAGCAGTTCCCAGGGTGAGCAGTACTTC.

For the CDR3, the DNA is TGCGCCAGCAGTCAATCCAAGGACAGAACCTACGAGCAGTACTTC. It yields the protein CASSQSKDRTYEQYF. J is TRBJ2-7 and V is TRBV23-1; TRBD1 is a possible D gene (6 bases). TRBV23-1 is recorded as an ORF, its role being uncertain. The CDR3 is 15 amino acids. The V end was cut by 0 bases, the J end by 2 bases, with 11 bases between.

In this sample, this clone turned up once. The chain links TRBV29-1 to TRBJ2-7; tentative D call: TRBD1 (6 bases). V was trimmed by 2 bases and J by 2 bases, leaving 7 bases between them. The CDR3 loop spans 12 amino acids. Germline V gene lookup returns CDR1 SQVTM and CDR2 ANQGSEA. The CDR3 sequence: CSVEWGPYEQYF. DNA of the CDR3: TGCAGCGTTGAATGGGGGCCCTACGAGCAGTACTTC.

The chain uses TRBV7-9 and TRBJ1-2, with TRBD1 matching over 8 bases. CDR1 SEHNR and CDR2 FQNEAQ come from the germline V gene (reference sequence). J was trimmed by 1 base and V by 4 bases; bases with no gene match: 2. The CDR3 runs to 14 residues. The chain's CDR3 is CASSSDRVNYGYTF. Here the CDR3 DNA reads TGTGCCAGCAGCTCGGACAGGGTTAACTATGGCTACACCTTC.

This chain joins TRBV5-1 and TRBJ1-2; 7 positions agree with TRBD1. Looked up from germline, CDR1 is SGHRS and CDR2 is YFSETQ. This CDR3 spans 12 amino acids. Unmatched junction bases numbered 1, after V lost 4 bases and J lost 4 bases. The CDR3 region is CASSGTAYGYTF. The CDR3 DNA is TGCGCCAGCAGCGGGACAGCCTATGGCTACACCTTC.

The chain has TRBV6-1 and TRBJ2-7; D possibly corresponds to TRBD2 (5 bases). Trimming left V 5 bases short and J 4 bases short, with 9 bases between. CDR1 is MNHNS, CDR2 SASEGT, per germline. The CDR3 has 12 amino acids. CDR3 protein: CASSPGMYEQYF. CDR3 nucleotide sequence: TGTGCCAGCAGTCCCGGGATGTACGAGCAGTACTTC.

The V gene is TRBV11-2, the J gene TRBJ2-7, with D possibly being TRBD1 (7 bases). CDR1 SGHAT and CDR2 FQNNGV come from the germline V gene. The CDR3 totals 16 residues. V dropped 5 bases and J dropped 4 bases, with 21 bases sitting between them. This CDR3 reads CASSHRQGLSSYEQYF. CDR3 sequence (DNA): TGTGCCAGCAGCCACAGACAGGGACTGAGCAGTTACGAGCAGTACTTC.

V is TRBV7-9 and J is TRBJ2-7; tentatively, D is TRBD2 (5 bases). The CDR3 is made up of 12 amino acids. The germline CDR1 and CDR2 sequences are SEHNR and FQNEAQ (reference sequence). Trimming cost V 3 bases and J 6 bases, with 9 bases left between them. CDR3 sequence: CASSLGSGEQYF. CDR3 sequence (DNA): TGTGCCAGCAGCTTGGGCAGCGGCGAGCAGTACTTC.

Points on this clone: One junction end disagrees with the germline gene, perhaps due to a read error. This sequence joins TRBV6-4 and TRBJ2-1; D gene uncertain. The CDR3 spans 13 residues. CDR1 is MRHNA, CDR2 SNTAGT, per germline. The CDR3 sequence is CTSSDSASTEQFF. CDR3 nucleotide sequence: TGTACCAGCAGTGACTCAGCAAGCACCGAGCAGTTCTTC.

In DNA form, the CDR3 reads TGTGCCAGCAGCGTAGAGGAGCGGGGGGGCCGTGAGACCCAGTACTTC. Translation: CASSVEERGGRETQYF. The chain couples TRBV9 to TRBJ2-5, with 10 bases that match TRBD2. The junction had 7 bases not matched to a gene; V was cut back by 0 bases and J by 5 bases. Germline values: CDR1 SGDLS, CDR2 YYNGEE. CDR3 length: 16 amino acids.

V usage is TRBV28 and J usage is TRBJ1-4, with D perhaps matching TRBD1 (5 bases). Germline V gives CDR1 MDHEN, CDR2 SYDVKM. The CDR3 loop spans 16 amino acids. The germline V and J ends were trimmed by 6 bases and 0 bases, with 14 bases remaining between them. CDR3 coding DNA: TGTGCCAGCAGCCCAATCTCGACAGCAACTAATGAAAAACTGTTTTTT. Protein sequence: CASSPISTATNEKLFF.